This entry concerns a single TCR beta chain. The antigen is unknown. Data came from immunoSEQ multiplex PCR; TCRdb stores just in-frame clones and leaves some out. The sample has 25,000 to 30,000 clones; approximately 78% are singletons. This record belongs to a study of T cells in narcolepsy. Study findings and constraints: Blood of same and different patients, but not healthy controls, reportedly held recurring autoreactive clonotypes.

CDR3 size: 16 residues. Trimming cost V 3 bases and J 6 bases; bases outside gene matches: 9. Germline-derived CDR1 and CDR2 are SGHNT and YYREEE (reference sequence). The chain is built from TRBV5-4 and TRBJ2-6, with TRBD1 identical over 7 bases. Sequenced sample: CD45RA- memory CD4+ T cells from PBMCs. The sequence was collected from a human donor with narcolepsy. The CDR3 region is CASSSRRGRTANVLTF. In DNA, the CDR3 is TGTGCCAGCAGCTCGAGAAGGGGGCGCACGGCCAACGTCCTGACTTTC.